One T cell receptor (beta chain) is described in this entry. Its antigen is undetermined. J was trimmed by 0 bases and V by 5 bases; bases with no gene match: 13. In germline, CDR1 is MNHNY, CDR2 SVGAGI (reference sequence). The CDR3 is 20 residues long. This table comes from immunoSEQ multiplex PCR, and its TCRdb copy is limited to in-frame clones, with some not included. The sample records 140,000 to 150,000 clones, about 91% being singletons. The data derive from a study of T cell responses to AZD1222 COVID-19 vaccine. Study results and limitations: Variant regions that are unmutated are reportedly the target of nearly half of spike-specific TCRs. There were vaccine-associated CD4 TCRs across spike, dominant at 160-218 and 743-854.

The clonotype comes from an adult who received the AZD1222 COVID-19 vaccine. This sample comprised peripheral blood, obtained 28 days after the second AZD1222 dose. This chain joins TRBV6-6 and TRBJ2-6; 10 bases line up with TRBD1. The chain's CDR3 is CASSRGILTGGVSGANVLTF. CDR3 coding DNA: TGTGCCAGCAGTCGAGGGATCCTGACAGGGGGCGTCTCTGGGGCCAACGTCCTGACTTTC.